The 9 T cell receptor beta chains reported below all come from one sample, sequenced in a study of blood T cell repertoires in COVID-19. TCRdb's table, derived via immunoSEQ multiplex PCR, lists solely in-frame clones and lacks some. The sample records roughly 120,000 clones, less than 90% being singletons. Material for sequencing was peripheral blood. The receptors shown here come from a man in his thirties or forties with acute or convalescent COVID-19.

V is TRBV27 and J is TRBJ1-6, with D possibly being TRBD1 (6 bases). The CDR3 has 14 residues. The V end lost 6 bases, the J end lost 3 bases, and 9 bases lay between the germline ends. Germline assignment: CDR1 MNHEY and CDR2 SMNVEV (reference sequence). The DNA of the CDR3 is TGTGCCAGCAGACCAGGGGACTATAATTCACCCCTCCACTTT. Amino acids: CASRPGDYNSPLHF.

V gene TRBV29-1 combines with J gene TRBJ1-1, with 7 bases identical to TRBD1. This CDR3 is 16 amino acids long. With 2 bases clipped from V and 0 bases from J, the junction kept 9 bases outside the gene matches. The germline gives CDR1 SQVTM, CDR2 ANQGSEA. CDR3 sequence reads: CSVEPRLTGLNTEAFF. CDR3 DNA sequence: TGCAGCGTTGAACCTCGCTTGACAGGGCTGAACACTGAAGCTTTCTTT. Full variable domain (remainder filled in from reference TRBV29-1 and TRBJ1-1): SAVISQKPSRDICQRGTSLTIQCQVDSQVTMMFWYRQQPGQSLTLIATANQGSEATYESGFVIDKFPISRPNLTFSTLTVSNMSPEDSSIYLCSVEPRLTGLNTEAFFGQGTRLTVV.

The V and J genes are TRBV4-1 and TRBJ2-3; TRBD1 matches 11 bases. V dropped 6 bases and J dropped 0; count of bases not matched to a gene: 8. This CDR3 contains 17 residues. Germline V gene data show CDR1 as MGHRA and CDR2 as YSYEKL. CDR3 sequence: CASRRTGGGGSTDTQYF. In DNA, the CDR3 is TGCGCCAGCAGACGGACAGGGGGCGGGGGAAGCACAGATACGCAGTATTTT.

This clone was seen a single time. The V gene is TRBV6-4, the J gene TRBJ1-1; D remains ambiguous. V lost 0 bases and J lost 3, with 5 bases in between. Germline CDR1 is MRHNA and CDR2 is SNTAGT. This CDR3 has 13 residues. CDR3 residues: CASSDSEYTEAFF. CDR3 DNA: TGTGCCAGCAGTGACTCAGAGTACACTGAAGCTTTCTTT.

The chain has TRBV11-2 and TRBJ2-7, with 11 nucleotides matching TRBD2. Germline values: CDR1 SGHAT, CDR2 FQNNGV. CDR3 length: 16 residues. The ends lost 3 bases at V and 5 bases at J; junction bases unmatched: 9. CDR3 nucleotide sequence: TGTGCCAGCAGCTTCCTAGCGGGGGGCTCCTTAGACGAGCAGTACTTC. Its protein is CASSFLAGGSLDEQYF.

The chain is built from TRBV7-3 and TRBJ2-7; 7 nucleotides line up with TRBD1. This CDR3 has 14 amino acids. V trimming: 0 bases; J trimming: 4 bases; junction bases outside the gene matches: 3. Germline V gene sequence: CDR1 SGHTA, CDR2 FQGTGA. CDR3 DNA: TGTGCCAGCAGCTTAACGGGACAGTCTTACGAGCAGTACTTC. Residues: CASSLTGQSYEQYF.

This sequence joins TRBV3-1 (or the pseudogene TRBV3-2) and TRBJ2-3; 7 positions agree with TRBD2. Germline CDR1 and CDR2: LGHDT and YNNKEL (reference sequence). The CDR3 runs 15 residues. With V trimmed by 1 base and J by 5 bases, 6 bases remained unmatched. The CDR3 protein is CASSQVGRGIDTQYF. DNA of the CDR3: TGTGCCAGCAGCCAAGTCGGGCGGGGGATAGATACGCAGTATTTT.

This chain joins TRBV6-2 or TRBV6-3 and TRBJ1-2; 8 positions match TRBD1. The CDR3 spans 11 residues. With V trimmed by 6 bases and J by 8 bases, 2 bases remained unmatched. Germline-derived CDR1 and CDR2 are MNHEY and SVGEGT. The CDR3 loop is CASSRTGGYTF. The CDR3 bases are TGTGCCAGCAGCCGGACAGGGGGCTACACCTTC.

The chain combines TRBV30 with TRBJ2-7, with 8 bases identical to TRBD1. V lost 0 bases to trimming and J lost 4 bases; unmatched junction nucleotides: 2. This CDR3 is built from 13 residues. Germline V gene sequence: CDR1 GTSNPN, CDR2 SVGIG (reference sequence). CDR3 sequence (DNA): TGTGCCTGGAGTGTAGGGACAGGATACGAGCAGTACTTC. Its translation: CAWSVGTGYEQYF.